This T cell receptor beta chain appears in the sequencing data of a study of Graves' ophthalmopathy and Graves' hyperthyroidism. This clonotype was detected only a few times. The antigen is not known. Scientists amplified the TCR beta CDR3 regions from RNA transcripts. The workflow started with a first-round RT-PCR run with HTBI primers and then moved on to a second-round multiplex PCR. TCRdb redid the calling of the multiplex PCR reads with MiXCR, one entry per CDR3 protein. The repertoire holds roughly 1.1 million distinct CDR3 sequences, with roughly two fifths as singletons. Study-wide points: As the model predicted ophthalmopathy progression, it achieved a sensitivity of roughly 69% and a specificity of around 73%.

Between the trimmed V and J ends, which lost 6 bases and 1 base, there was a span of 9 bases. Germline CDR1 is ENHRY and CDR2 is SYGVKD. The CDR3 spans 14 residues. The receptor was derived from an adult man with Graves' hyperthyroidism. The V call is TRBV10-3, the J call TRBJ2-2; tentatively, D is TRBD1 (6 bases). Input material: peripheral blood or thyroid tissue (not recorded which). CDR3 nucleotides: TGTGCCATCAGAGAAGGGGGGAACACCGGGGAGCTGTTTTTT. It specifies CAIREGGNTGELFF.